This T cell receptor beta chain originates from a study of blood T cell repertoires in COVID-19. Sequenced by immunoSEQ multiplex PCR; TCRdb stores in-frame clones only, minus some. The sample contains about 210,000 clones, about 91% of which appear only once. The length of the CDR3 is 11 residues. The V end was cut by 0 bases, the J end by 10 bases, with 8 bases between. Germline CDR1 GTSNPN, CDR2 SVGIG (reference sequence). Sequenced material: peripheral blood. The V call is TRBV30, the J call TRBJ2-3; D gene ambiguous. This clonotype was sampled from a man aged 25-45 years with acute or convalescent COVID-19. CDR3 nucleotides: TGTGCCTGGAGTGTACAATACGCGCAGTATTTT. Its protein is CAWSVQYAQYF.